There are a few counts of the clone carrying this TCR beta chain. Trimming removed 11 bases from V and 0 bases from J, with 13 bases in between. The CDR3 contains 14 residues. Germline V gene data show CDR1 as ENHRY and CDR2 as SYGVKD. The data originate from a study of human T cells and chemical hapten exposure. Separate cDNA molecules received unique molecular identifiers, which the library attached to them. TCRdb fed the RACE reads into MiXCR, producing one record per CDR3 protein. The sample has fewer than 80,000 distinct CDR3 sequences, 9% to 12% seen once. As to time point: patch test 2, 6 weeks after DPC sensitization. Treatment: therapeutic diphenylcyclopropenone sensitization with weekly scalp DPC. Donors were 18 to 70-year-old alopecia patients suitable for DPC.

The sample consisted of whole blood, taken in connection with sensitization to the hapten diphenylcyclopropenone (DPC). This clonotype was obtained from a woman aged 50 to 60 with alopecia areata. Some clones in this sample may be carry-over from other donors' samples. This chain joins TRBV10-3 and TRBJ2-2, with D possibly being TRBD2 (5 bases). The CDR3 DNA is TGTGCCTCCTTGGAGGCACCGAACACCGGGGAGCTGTTTTTT. This translates into CASLEAPNTGELFF.